These T cell receptor beta chains were read from a single sample in a study of T cells after yellow fever vaccination. TCRdb fed the 5' RACE reads into MiXCR, producing one record per CDR3 protein. The sample contains approximately 250,000 distinct CDR3 sequences, 3.6% of which appear only once. This sample comprised PBMCs, obtained 15 days after the yellow fever booster vaccination. The origin of the receptors is a man between 18 and 29 years old who received the YFV17D yellow fever vaccine. Both conserved end residues are trimmed from each CDR3.

v_gene	j_gene	CDR3aa
TRBV5-1	TRBJ2-6	ASSFIPGTAGANVLT
TRBV20-1	TRBJ1-5	SASPGEGPYHSQH
TRBV29-1	TRBJ2-3	SGNSQVGVQDTQY
TRBV20-1	TRBJ2-7	SARDTGSTYEQY
TRBV3-1	TRBJ2-3	ASSQGAAGDTQY
TRBV5-1	TRBJ2-1	ASSLVGSSYNEQF
TRBV7-8	TRBJ1-6	ASSNPITESSYNSPLH
TRBV6-2/TRBV6-3	TRBJ2-1	ASTFRDGGNEQF
TRBV18	TRBJ1-4	ASSRGHVINEKLF
TRBV15	TRBJ2-1	ATSRGGGGYNEQF
TRBV9	TRBJ2-2	ASSNRYTGELF